These 22 T cell receptor beta chains originate from one sample sequenced in a study of early T cells in non-severe SARS-CoV-2 infection. TCRdb independently ran MiXCR on the 5' RACE reads; one entry per CDR3 protein. The sample yields 30,000 to 40,000 distinct CDR3 sequences, roughly 4.2% seen once. Sequencing was carried out using whole blood. The source of these receptors is an adult who was a healthcare worker with PCR-confirmed SARS-CoV-2 infection or an uninfected control (not recorded which).

In this sample, this clonotype is medium-sized. The J gene is TRBJ1-5, the V gene TRBV4-2; the D is unclear. The CDR3 runs 13 residues. V was shortened by 1 base and J by 6 bases, with 7 bases between the two germline ends. Germline CDR1 reads LGHNA; CDR2 reads YNFKEQ. CDR3 bases: TGTGCCAGCAGCCAAGGTCGGCCTCAGCCCCAGCATTTT. Translating it yields CASSQGRPQPQHF.

This CDR3 reads CASSQSTLAPTDTQYF. In nucleotides, the CDR3 is TGTGCCAGCAGCCAATCCACCCTAGCGCCAACAGATACGCAGTATTTT. J is TRBJ2-3 and V is TRBV3-2; the listed D gene, TRBD2, was not tested against the DNA. TRBV3-2 is flagged as a pseudogene. The CDR3 is 16 amino acids.

This clonotype has just a few counts. The CDR3 sequence: CSVDGPWAGLAGESSYNEQFF. CDR3 coding DNA: TGCAGCGTTGATGGCCCCTGGGCGGGACTAGCGGGAGAGAGCTCCTACAATGAGCAGTTCTTC. The chain links TRBV29-1 to TRBJ2-1; TRBD2 agrees at 14 bases. The ends lost 3 bases at V and 0 bases at J; junction bases unmatched: 16. Germline V gene lookup returns CDR1 SQVTM and CDR2 ANQGSEA. CDR3 length: 21 amino acids.

This clonotype was recorded many times. The genes are TRBV7-3 and TRBJ2-3, with D possibly TRBD2 on 5 matching bases. The germline V and J ends were trimmed by 6 bases and 8 bases, with 18 bases remaining between them. Germline V CDR1 and CDR2: SGHTA, FQGTGA. This CDR3 comprises 14 residues. The CDR3 DNA reads TGTGCCAGCAGTTCAGGCCGCGGAGGTGGTACGCAGTATTTT. As protein: CASSSGRGGGTQYF.

This clonotype was recorded many times. This chain joins TRBV10-3 and TRBJ2-5; no clear D. This CDR3 is built from 13 residues. Germline V gene data show CDR1 as ENHRY and CDR2 as SYGVKD. V was pared by 4 bases and J by 2 bases, with 8 bases between. CDR3 in amino acids: CAISVGRQETQYF. CDR3 DNA: TGTGCCATCAGTGTTGGGCGGCAAGAGACCCAGTACTTC.

At least ten counts were recorded for this clonotype. The rearrangement uses TRBV12-3 or TRBV12-4 and TRBJ2-7; 11 bases align to TRBD2. J lost 3 bases, V lost 2 bases, and 9 bases had no gene match. The length of the CDR3 is 17 residues. The CDR3 here is CASSLRLAGSISYEQYF. CDR3 coding DNA: TGTGCCAGCAGTTTACGACTAGCGGGGTCTATTAGCTACGAGCAGTACTTC.

With respect to this clonotype: At one boundary the junction diverges from the germline segment, which might be a read error. This chain uses TRBV7-6 with TRBJ2-1, with a tentative D call TRBD2 (5 bases). The CDR3 loop spans 14 amino acids. Germline V gives CDR1 SGHVS, CDR2 FNYEAQ. CDR3 in amino acids: CASSFGGPTNEQIF. The CDR3, as DNA: TGTGCCAGCAGCTTTGGCGGGCCCACCAATGAGCAGATCTTC.

This clonotype was seen repeatedly, ten times or more. The chain recombines TRBV21-1 with TRBJ2-7; the table names TRBD1, a call not compared with the DNA. TRBV21-1 counts as a pseudogene. The CDR3 loop spans 15 amino acids. The CDR3 here is CASSKGQGSSYEQYF. The CDR3 region has the DNA TGTGCCAGCAGCAAAGGACAGGGAAGCTCCTACGAGCAGTACTTC.

This clonotype was observed many times. This rearrangement joins TRBV6-2 or TRBV6-3 to TRBJ2-3; the match to TRBD1 covers 9 bases. The germline V gene encodes CDR1 MNHEY and CDR2 SVGEGT. The CDR3 is made up of 15 amino acids. Losses at the gene ends were 2 bases for V and 2 bases for J; bases not matched to a gene: 2. The CDR3 DNA follows: TGTGCCAGCAGTTACGCACAGGGGGCCACAGATACGCAGTATTTT. Translation gives CASSYAQGATDTQYF.

V is TRBV4-3 and J is TRBJ2-3; D not certain. Germline V gives CDR1 LGHNA, CDR2 YSLEER. With 1 base removed from V and 0 bases from J, the gap between germline ends came to 11 bases. This CDR3 region has 16 residues. The CDR3 sequence: CASSQVSRASTDTQYF. CDR3 DNA: TGCGCCAGCAGCCAAGTTTCTAGAGCTAGCACAGATACGCAGTATTTT.

This clonotype occurred many times. This sequence joins TRBV10-2 and TRBJ2-3, with D perhaps matching TRBD2 (6 bases). CDR3 length: 14 amino acids. Germline values: CDR1 WSHSY, CDR2 SAAADI. Trimming removed 5 bases from V and 2 bases from J, with 11 bases in between. The CDR3 protein is CASSSGVFTDTQYF. In DNA form, the CDR3 reads TGCGCCAGCAGTTCGGGGGTTTTCACAGATACGCAGTATTTT.

The V gene is TRBV11-2, the J gene TRBJ2-3; tentative D call: TRBD2 (6 bases). The ends were cut back, 5 bases at V and 5 bases at J, with 11 bases in the middle. The CDR3 loop spans 13 amino acids. Germline V lookup: CDR1 SGHAT, CDR2 FQNNGV. In nucleotides, the CDR3 is TGTGCCAGCAGCCTGGGACTCAAAGATACGCAGTATTTT. This codes for CASSLGLKDTQYF.

This clonotype has a count of ten or more. The chain combines TRBV6-5 with TRBJ1-3, with 8 nucleotides matching TRBD1. The germline gives CDR1 MNHEY, CDR2 SVGAGI. The CDR3 is 15 amino acids. After removal of 2 bases from V and 0 bases from J, the junction contained 0 bases not matched to a gene. In DNA, the CDR3 is TGTGCCAGCAGTTACGGACAGGGCTCTGGAAACACCATATATTTT. It yields the protein CASSYGQGSGNTIYF.

Ten or more counts support this clonotype. In nucleotides, the CDR3 is TGTGCCAGCAGCTCGAGCTTGACATATGGAAACACCATATATTTT. This encodes CASSSSLTYGNTIYF. The chain has TRBV5-4 and TRBJ1-3; no clear D. The CDR3 has 15 amino acids. Looked up from germline, CDR1 is SGHNT and CDR2 is YYREEE (reference sequence). V lost 3 bases, J lost 3 bases, and 13 bases lay in between.

In its sample, this clonotype was seen many times. V and J are TRBV28 and TRBJ2-2; D not certain. The V gene's germline CDR1 is MDHEN and CDR2 SYDVKM. The V gene lost 1 base and the J gene lost 5 bases, with 2 bases spanning the gap. The CDR3 sequence is 12 residues long. As DNA, the CDR3 is TGTGCCAGCAGTTTATTGACCGGGGAGCTGTTTTTT. This gives the protein CASSLLTGELFF.

This clonotype was counted ten times or more. This rearrangement joins TRBV10-3 to TRBJ2-1; D gene uncertain. Germline CDR1 is ENHRY and CDR2 is SYGVKD. Trimming shortened V by 3 bases and J by 7 bases, and 10 bases separated the two germline ends. The CDR3 extends over 13 amino acids. In DNA form, the CDR3 reads TGTGCCATCAGTGAAGGGTGGGAAAATGAGCAGTTCTTC. The encoded protein is CAISEGWENEQFF.

The chain recombines TRBV7-9 with TRBJ2-7; D may be TRBD1 (6 bases). Germline loops: CDR1 SEHNR, CDR2 FQNEAQ (reference sequence). This CDR3 is 16 amino acids long. V was clipped by 1 base and J by 0 bases, with 13 bases between them. The CDR3 reads CASSLGPGAISYEQYF. CDR3 DNA sequence: TGTGCCAGCAGCTTAGGTCCAGGGGCAATCTCCTACGAGCAGTACTTC. Looking up the rest from reference TRBV7-9 and TRBJ2-7 gives the full variable domain: DTGVSQNPRHKITKRGQNVTFRCDPISEHNRLYWYRQTLGQGPEFLTYFQNEAQLEKSRLLSDRFSAERPKGSFSTLEIQRTEQGDSAMYLCASSLGPGAISYEQYFGPGTRLTVT.

This clonotype was seen repeatedly, ten times or more. The rearrangement links TRBV7-7 to TRBJ2-3; D is possibly TRBD2 (6 bases). V lost 2 bases to trimming and J lost 1 base, with 13 bases between them. The CDR3 runs 16 residues. Germline CDR1 is SSHAT and CDR2 is FNYEAQ (reference sequence). For the CDR3, the DNA is TGTGCCAGCAGCTTAAGGGCGGGCGGGGGCACAGATACGCAGTATTTT. Translating it yields CASSLRAGGGTDTQYF.

In its sample, this clonotype was seen many times. The V call is TRBV11-2, the J call TRBJ2-5, with 9 positions matching TRBD2. CDR1 and CDR2 (germline): SGHAT, FQNNGV. The CDR3 is made up of 15 amino acids. Trimming cost V 1 base and J 3 bases; bases outside gene matches: 3. CDR3 nucleotide sequence: TGTGCCAGCAGCTTAGGACTAGCGGATAAAGAGACCCAGTACTTC. This codes for CASSLGLADKETQYF.

This clonotype was recorded at least ten times. The chain carries TRBV20-1 and TRBJ2-7; 7 bases fit TRBD1. The trim removed 3 bases at V and 2 bases at J, leaving 7 bases unmatched. The length of the CDR3 is 14 residues. Germline V gene lookup returns CDR1 DFQATT and CDR2 SNEGSKA (reference sequence). The chain's CDR3 is CSASPRQGAYEQYF. In nucleotides, the CDR3 is TGCAGTGCTAGCCCAAGGCAGGGGGCCTACGAGCAGTACTTC.

This clonotype was picked up many times. This chain connects TRBV7-2 to TRBJ1-1; D ambiguous. V dropped 1 base and J dropped 1 base, with 7 bases sitting between them. The germline V gene has CDR1 SGHTA and CDR2 FQGNSA. This CDR3 region has 14 residues. As DNA, the CDR3 is TGTGCCAGCAGCTTAGAGTACGCGAACACTGAAGCTTTCTTT. Protein sequence: CASSLEYANTEAFF.

This clonotype was seen more than once but under ten times. The chain joins TRBV5-1 to TRBJ1-1; TRBD1 matches 11 bases. The CDR3 runs to 17 residues. V shed 7 bases and J 4 bases; nucleotides not matched to a gene: 15. Germline CDR1 is SGHRS and CDR2 is YFSETQ. The chain's CDR3 is CASSARWTGGVGTEAFF. The CDR3 DNA follows: TGCGCCAGCTCCGCTCGGTGGACAGGGGGCGTGGGCACTGAAGCTTTCTTT.